This T cell receptor (beta chain) was sequenced during a study of cytomegalovirus exposure and HLA in healthy donors. Study-level results: The listing of 160 or so TCR beta chains classed them as cytomegalovirus-associated.

With regard to this clone: No antigen is known for it.

PCR involved 60 Vbeta and 13 Jbeta primers. Data came from immunoSEQ multiplex PCR; TCRdb stores just in-frame clones and leaves some out. This table lists around 140,000 clones. This CDR3 spans 14 amino acids. The V end lost 4 bases, the J end lost 0 bases, and 6 bases lay between the germline ends. In germline, CDR1 is MNHEY, CDR2 SMNVEV (reference sequence). The material sequenced was PBMCs. The clonotype was recovered from a woman aged 50 to 60 in good health and CMV-seronegative. The chain joins TRBV27 to TRBJ2-2; unclear D gene. CDR3 nucleotide sequence: TGTGCCAGCAGTTGGGCTACGAACACCGGGGAGCTGTTTTTT. It yields the protein CASSWATNTGELFF.